Listed below are T cell receptor beta chains from one sample, sequenced in a study of blood T cells in healthy people across ages. In TCRdb, the 5' RACE reads were re-called with MiXCR into one record per CDR3 protein. The sample lists about 1,400,000 distinct CDR3 sequences, 59% occurring once. The sample consisted of blood. These TCRs come from a man between 18 and 35 years old in good health. CDR3s include the opening cysteine and the closing phenylalanine or tryptophan. Each record gives: V gene, D gene, clone size, J gene, CDR3 protein, CDR3 DNA. A D gene is named only where the DNA matches it firmly. Clone size is not always given. Where it is, it says once, few, many or a class for expanded clones.

>TRBV4-3|TRBD1|few|TRBJ1-6
CASSQRQGYNSPLHF
TGCGCCAGCAGCCAGAGACAGGGTTATAATTCACCCCTCCACTTT
>TRBV6-1|TRBD2|once|TRBJ2-1
CASSSPGGPDEQFF
TGTGCCAGCAGTTCCCCGGGGGGGCCGGATGAGCAGTTCTTC
>TRBV4-1|TRBD1|-|TRBJ1-2
CASSHGQGARNYGYTF
TGCGCCAGCAGCCACGGACAGGGGGCGCGGAACTACGGCTACACCTTC
>TRBV4-1|TRBD2|-|TRBJ2-2
CASSQEEGLAEVVAGELFF
TGCGCCAGCAGCCAAGAGGAAGGACTAGCGGAAGTGGTGGCCGGGGAGCTGTTTTTT
>TRBV2|TRBD2|-|TRBJ2-1
CASRVAGGGNEQFF
TGTGCCAGCAGAGTAGCGGGGGGGGGGAATGAGCAGTTCTTC
>TRBV5-1|-|-|TRBJ1-2
CASSLFSGDNYGYTF
TGCGCCAGCAGCTTGTTCTCAGGGGATAACTATGGCTACACCTTC
>TRBV20-1|TRBD2|-|TRBJ2-3
CSARDASGSSTDTQYF
TGCAGTGCTAGAGATGCTAGCGGTAGCTCCACAGATACGCAGTATTTT
>TRBV3-1|-|-|TRBJ2-7
CASSQDHRTNYEQYF
TGTGCCAGCAGCCAAGATCACCGGACAAACTACGAGCAGTACTTC
>TRBV4-1|-|-|TRBJ1-2
CASTLGPVANYGYTF
TGCGCCAGCACCCTCGGGCCAGTCGCTAACTATGGCTACACCTTC
>TRBV2|TRBD2|-|TRBJ2-1
CASSPGTSGSYEQFF
TGTGCCAGCAGCCCCGGGACTAGCGGGAGCTATGAGCAGTTCTTC